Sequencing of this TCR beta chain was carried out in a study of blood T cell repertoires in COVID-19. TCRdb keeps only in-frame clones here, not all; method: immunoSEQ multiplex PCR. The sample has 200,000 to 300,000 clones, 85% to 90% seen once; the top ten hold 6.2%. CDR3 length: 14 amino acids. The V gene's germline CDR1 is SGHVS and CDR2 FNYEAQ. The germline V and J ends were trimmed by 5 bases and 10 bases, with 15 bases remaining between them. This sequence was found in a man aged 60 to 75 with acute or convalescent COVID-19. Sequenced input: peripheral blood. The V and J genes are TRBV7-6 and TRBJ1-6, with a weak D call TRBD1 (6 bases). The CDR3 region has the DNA TGTGCCAGCAGCGGCAGGGGCGGTGGCTCACCCCTCCACTTT. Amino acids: CASSGRGGGSPLHF.